The 23 T cell receptor beta chains given below trace back to one sample, sequenced in a study of cytomegalovirus exposure and HLA in healthy donors. Primers: 60 Vbeta forward and 13 Jbeta reverse. This table comes from immunoSEQ multiplex PCR, and its TCRdb copy is limited to in-frame clones, with some not included. Here the sample spans 180,000 or so clones, approximately 81% being singletons. Sample: PBMCs. The receptors stem from a male donor in good health and CMV-seronegative.

This sequence joins TRBV9 and TRBJ1-1; D is undetermined. Per the germline V gene, CDR1 is SGDLS and CDR2 is YYNGEE. This CDR3 spans 14 amino acids. Trimming took 0 bases from V and 4 from J, leaving 10 bases between them. The CDR3 loop is CASSVGGLGTEAFF. For the CDR3, the DNA is TGTGCCAGCAGCGTAGGAGGACTCGGCACTGAAGCTTTCTTT.

The V call is TRBV28, the J call TRBJ1-2; tentatively, D is TRBD1 (6 bases). CDR3 length: 13 amino acids. V dropped 8 bases and J dropped 6 bases, with 16 bases sitting between them. Per germline, CDR1 MDHEN and CDR2 SYDVKM. The CDR3 nucleotides read TGTGCCAGCCAAGGGGGAGGGGGGAATGGCTACACCTTC. It yields the protein CASQGGGGNGYTF.

The chain combines TRBV5-5 with TRBJ1-4; D possibly corresponds to TRBD1 (5 bases). The V and J ends lost 0 bases and 8 bases respectively, with 14 bases between them. Germline lookup yields CDR1 SGHKS and CDR2 YYEKEE (reference sequence). The CDR3 has 15 amino acids. The CDR3 DNA is TGTGCCAGCAGCTTGGTAATGCCGGGGGGAGAAAAACTGTTTTTT. Protein product: CASSLVMPGGEKLFF.

This sequence joins TRBV6-5 and TRBJ2-7; a possible D gene is TRBD1 (5 bases). Per germline, CDR1 MNHEY and CDR2 SVGAGI. V shed 0 bases and J shed 3 bases, with 15 bases lying between them. CDR3 length: 16 residues. For the CDR3, the DNA is TGTGCCAGCAGTTACTCATCTCTAGGCAGGGACTACGAGCAGTACTTC. Its translation is CASSYSSLGRDYEQYF.

This chain joins TRBV9 and TRBJ2-1, with TRBD2 matching 8 bases. Germline CDR1 reads SGDLS; CDR2 reads YYNGEE. V lost 0 bases and J lost 1; bases outside the gene matches: 0. The CDR3 is 15 residues long. CDR3 amino acids: CASSVAGGSYNEQFF. The DNA for the CDR3 is TGTGCCAGCAGCGTAGCGGGAGGGTCCTACAATGAGCAGTTCTTC.

This clone was observed a handful of times. The rearrangement uses TRBV27 and TRBJ2-7; possibly TRBD1 for D (6 bases). The CDR3 is made up of 12 amino acids. Germline CDR1 reads MNHEY; CDR2 reads SMNVEV (reference sequence). Deletions cut 8 bases from V and 2 bases from J, with 10 bases between. The CDR3, as DNA: TGTGCCAGCCGGGACAAGCCCTACGAGCAGTACTTC. It codes for CASRDKPYEQYF.

The CDR3 bases are TGTGCCAGCAGTACGAGACGCGGGGTCGTGGACTATGGCTACACCTTC. It specifies CASSTRRGVVDYGYTF. The chain joins TRBV25-1 to TRBJ1-2; D unresolved. CDR3 length equals 16 residues. V gave up 5 bases and J gave up 3 bases, with 19 bases separating them. From germline, CDR1 is MGHDK and CDR2 SYGVNS.

The rearrangement links TRBV6-1 to TRBJ1-6; weak D call: TRBD1 (5 bases). Trimming removed 3 bases at V and 7 bases at J, with 10 bases between. This CDR3 has 14 residues. Per the germline V gene, CDR1 is MNHNS and CDR2 is SASEGT. The CDR3 reads CASSDGQGNSPLHF. For the CDR3, the DNA is TGTGCCAGCAGTGACGGACAAGGGAATTCACCCCTCCACTTT.

The chain is built from TRBV7-7 and TRBJ2-7; D possibly corresponds to TRBD1 (5 bases). Germline values: CDR1 SSHAT, CDR2 FNYEAQ (reference sequence). This CDR3 has 14 amino acids. The ends were cut back, 5 bases at V and 6 bases at J, with 17 bases in the middle. CDR3 region: CASSRDGASREQYF. The CDR3, as DNA: TGTGCCAGCAGCCGAGATGGGGCGTCTCGCGAGCAGTACTTC.

This sequence joins TRBV9 and TRBJ2-7; 12 bases fit TRBD2. V shed 4 bases and J 7 bases; nucleotides not matched to a gene: 9. Germline CDR1 SGDLS, CDR2 YYNGEE. The CDR3 extends over 15 amino acids. CDR3 region: CASSLGTSGSLEQYF. In nucleotides, the CDR3 is TGTGCCAGCAGCCTGGGGACTAGCGGGTCCCTGGAGCAGTACTTC.

This clone came up once. The chain links TRBV7-2 to TRBJ2-5; the match to TRBD1 covers 11 bases. Germline-derived CDR1 and CDR2 are SGHTA and FQGNSA. Trimming cost V 6 bases and J 4 bases; bases outside gene matches: 4. This CDR3 comprises 14 residues. CDR3 sequence: CASRKDRGRETQYF. The DNA of the CDR3 is TGTGCCAGCAGAAAGGACAGGGGGCGAGAGACCCAGTACTTC.

This clone was counted a single time. The chain joins TRBV9 to TRBJ2-3, with D possibly matching TRBD2 (6 bases). Germline lookup yields CDR1 SGDLS and CDR2 YYNGEE. The CDR3 is 15 residues long. V gave up 2 bases and J gave up 7 bases, with 17 bases separating them. The CDR3 DNA follows: TGTGCCAGCAGCGTTTACACGGACGGGAGAAATACGCAGTATTTT. This codes for CASSVYTDGRNTQYF.

J is TRBJ2-2 and V is TRBV9, with 7 positions matching TRBD2. V shed 1 base, J shed 7 bases, and the junction held 1 base outside the gene matches. The length of the CDR3 is 13 residues. Per germline, CDR1 SGDLS and CDR2 YYNGEE. CDR3 protein: CASSVREGGELFF. The CDR3 DNA reads as TGTGCCAGCAGCGTAAGGGAGGGCGGGGAGCTGTTTTTT.

The rearrangement uses TRBV14 and TRBJ2-6, with 9 bases that match TRBD1. The V segment lost 3 bases and the J segment 5 bases; nucleotides outside the gene matches: 8. Germline V gene lookup returns CDR1 SGHDN and CDR2 FVKESK. The CDR3 covers 17 residues. CDR3 protein: CASSHSGQGKRANVLTF. CDR3 sequence (DNA): TGTGCCAGCAGCCATTCTGGACAGGGGAAGAGGGCCAACGTCCTGACTTTC.

The chain is built from TRBV9 and TRBJ2-4; no firm D call. The CDR3 runs 13 residues. Per the germline V gene, CDR1 is SGDLS and CDR2 is YYNGEE. V was cut by 4 bases and J by 3 bases, with 8 bases left in between. CDR3: CASSLTGKNIQYF. For the CDR3, the DNA is TGTGCCAGCAGCCTAACCGGCAAAAACATTCAGTACTTC.

This sequence joins TRBV19 and TRBJ1-5; possible D gene TRBD1, 5 bases. CDR1 is LNHDA, CDR2 SQIVND, per germline (reference sequence). V was shortened by 5 bases and J by 2 bases, with 16 bases between the two germline ends. The CDR3 spans 16 residues. In DNA, the CDR3 is TGTGCCAGTAGTCTGGGGTCGGGGGTCCGCAATCAGCCCCAGCATTTT. This encodes CASSLGSGVRNQPQHF.

The J gene is TRBJ2-7, the V gene TRBV9; TRBD2 aligns across 8 bases. CDR1 and CDR2 (germline): SGDLS, YYNGEE. This CDR3 is 14 amino acids long. The trim removed 2 bases at V and 2 bases at J, leaving 3 bases unmatched. The CDR3 DNA reads as TGTGCCAGCAGCGTGACTAGCGACCCCTACGAGCAGTACTTC. It specifies CASSVTSDPYEQYF. Based on the CDR3 plus reference TRBV9 and TRBJ2-7, the full variable domain is DSGVTQTPKHLITATGQRVTLRCSPRSGDLSVYWYQQSLDQGLQFLIQYYNGEERAKGNILERFSAQQFPDLHSELNLSSLELGDSALYFCASSVTSDPYEQYFGPGTRLTVT.

CDR3 nucleotide sequence: TGTGCCAGCAGCCCCGGACTCGGACCGTTGGAGCAGTTCTTC. It specifies CASSPGLGPLEQFF. The chain links TRBV7-9 to TRBJ2-1; tentatively, D is TRBD2 (5 bases). Trimming left V 5 bases short and J 10 bases short, with 18 bases between. In germline, CDR1 is SEHNR, CDR2 FQNEAQ (reference sequence). The CDR3 runs 14 residues.

The V gene is TRBV11-2, the J gene TRBJ2-7; 7 nucleotides align to TRBD1. V shed 8 bases and J 2 bases; nucleotides not matched to a gene: 6. Germline V gene lookup returns CDR1 SGHAT and CDR2 FQNNGV. There are 13 residues in the CDR3. The CDR3 sequence: CASSRTGTYEQYF. The DNA for the CDR3 is TGTGCCAGCTCCCGGACAGGCACCTACGAGCAGTACTTC.

The chain links TRBV27 to TRBJ2-6, with a tentative D call TRBD1 (6 bases). This CDR3 spans 15 amino acids. Germline CDR1 and CDR2: MNHEY and SMNVEV (reference sequence). Deletions cut 5 bases from V and 6 bases from J, with 14 bases between. Here the CDR3 reads CASSAQGRSANVLTF. DNA of the CDR3: TGTGCCAGCAGTGCTCAGGGGAGATCGGCCAACGTCCTGACTTTC.

The chain joins TRBV7-9 to TRBJ2-7; 7 nucleotides align to TRBD1. V lost 5 bases, J lost 5 bases, and 9 bases stayed unmatched. This CDR3 is 14 amino acids long. Germline CDR1 and CDR2: SEHNR and FQNEAQ (reference sequence). In nucleotides, the CDR3 is TGTGCCAGCAGCCGAGACAGGGCCATCCACGAGCAGTACTTC. Translated, it gives CASSRDRAIHEQYF.

V and J are TRBV6-1 and TRBJ2-5; the match to TRBD1 covers 8 bases. The J call is doubtful: the DNA matches TRBJ2-7 better. The CDR3 totals 12 residues. Germline values: CDR1 MNHNS, CDR2 SASEGT. The CDR3 spells CASARQGYEQYF. CDR3 nucleotides: TGTGCCAGCGCTCGACAGGGGTACGAGCAGTACTTC.

This rearrangement joins TRBV6-6 to TRBJ2-5; D remains unclear. V was shortened by 6 bases and J by 5 bases, with 7 bases between the two germline ends. This CDR3 spans 11 amino acids. Germline V lookup: CDR1 MNHNY, CDR2 SVGAGI (reference sequence). This CDR3 is CASSHEETQYF. The CDR3 DNA reads as TGTGCCAGCAGCCACGAGGAGACCCAGTACTTC.